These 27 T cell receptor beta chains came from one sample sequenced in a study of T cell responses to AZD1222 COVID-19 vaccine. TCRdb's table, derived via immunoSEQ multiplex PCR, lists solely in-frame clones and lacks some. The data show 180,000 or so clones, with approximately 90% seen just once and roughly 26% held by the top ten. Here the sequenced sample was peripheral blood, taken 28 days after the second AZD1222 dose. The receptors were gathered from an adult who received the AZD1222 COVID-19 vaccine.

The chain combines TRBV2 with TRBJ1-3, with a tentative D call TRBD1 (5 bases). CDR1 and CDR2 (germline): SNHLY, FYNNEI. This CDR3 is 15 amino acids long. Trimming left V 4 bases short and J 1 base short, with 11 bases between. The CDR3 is CASSVQGSSGNTIYF. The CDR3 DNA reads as TGTGCCAGCAGTGTTCAGGGATCGTCTGGAAACACCATATATTTT.

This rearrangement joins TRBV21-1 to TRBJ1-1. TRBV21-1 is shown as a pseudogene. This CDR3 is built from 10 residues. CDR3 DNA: TGTGCCACGAACCGGGCTGAAGCTTTCTTT. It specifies CATNRAEAFF.

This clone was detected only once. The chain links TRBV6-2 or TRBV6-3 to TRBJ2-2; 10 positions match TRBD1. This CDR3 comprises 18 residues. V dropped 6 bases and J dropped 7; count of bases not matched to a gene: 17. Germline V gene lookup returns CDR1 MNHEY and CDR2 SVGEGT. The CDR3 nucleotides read TGTGCCAGCAGCAGCCGGGACAGGGGAGTCCGTCTGGGCGGGGAGCTGTTTTTT. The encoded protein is CASSSRDRGVRLGGELFF.

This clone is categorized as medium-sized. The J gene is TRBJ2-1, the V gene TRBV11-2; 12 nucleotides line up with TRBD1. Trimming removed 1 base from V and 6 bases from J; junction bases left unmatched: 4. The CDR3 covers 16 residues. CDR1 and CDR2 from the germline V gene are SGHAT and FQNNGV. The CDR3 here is CASSLAAGQGANEQFF. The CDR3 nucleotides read TGTGCCAGCAGCTTAGCGGCGGGACAGGGGGCCAATGAGCAGTTCTTC.

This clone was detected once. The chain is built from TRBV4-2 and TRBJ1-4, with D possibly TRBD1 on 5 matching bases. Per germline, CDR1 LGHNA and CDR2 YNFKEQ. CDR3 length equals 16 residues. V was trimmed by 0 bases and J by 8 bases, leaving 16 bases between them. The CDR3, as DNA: TGTGCCAGCAGCCAAGATAGAAGGGGCGAGGGCGAAAAACTGTTTTTT. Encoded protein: CASSQDRRGEGEKLFF.

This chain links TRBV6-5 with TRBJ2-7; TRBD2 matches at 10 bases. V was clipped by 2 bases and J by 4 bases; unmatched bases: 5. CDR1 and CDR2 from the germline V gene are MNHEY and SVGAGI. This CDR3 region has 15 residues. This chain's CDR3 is CASSYGPSGSYEQYF. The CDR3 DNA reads TGTGCCAGCAGTTACGGGCCTAGCGGGAGTTACGAGCAGTACTTC.

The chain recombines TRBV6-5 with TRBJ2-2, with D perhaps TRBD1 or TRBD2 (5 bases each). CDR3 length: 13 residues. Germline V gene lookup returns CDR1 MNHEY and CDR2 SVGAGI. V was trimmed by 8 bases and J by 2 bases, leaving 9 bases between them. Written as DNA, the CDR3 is TGTGCCAGCGGGACGGTAAACACCGGGGAGCTGTTTTTT. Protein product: CASGTVNTGELFF.

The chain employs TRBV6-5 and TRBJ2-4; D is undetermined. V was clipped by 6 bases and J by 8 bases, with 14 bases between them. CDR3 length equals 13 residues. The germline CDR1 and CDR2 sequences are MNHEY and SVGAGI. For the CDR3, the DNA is TGTGCCAGCAGGGACGGCCCGGTGGACATTCAGTACTTC. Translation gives CASRDGPVDIQYF.

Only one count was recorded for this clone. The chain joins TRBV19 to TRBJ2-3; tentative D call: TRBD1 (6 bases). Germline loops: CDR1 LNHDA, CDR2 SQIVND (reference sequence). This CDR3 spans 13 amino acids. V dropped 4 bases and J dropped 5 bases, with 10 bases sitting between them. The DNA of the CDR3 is TGTGCCAGTAGTAGGGGGCTTGAAGATACGCAGTATTTT. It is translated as CASSRGLEDTQYF.

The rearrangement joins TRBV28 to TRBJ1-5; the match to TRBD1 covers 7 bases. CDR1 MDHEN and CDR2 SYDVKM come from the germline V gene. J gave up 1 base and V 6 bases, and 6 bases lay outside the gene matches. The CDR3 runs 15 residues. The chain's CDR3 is CASRTQGSSNQPQHF. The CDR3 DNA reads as TGTGCCAGCAGGACACAGGGGTCAAGCAATCAGCCCCAGCATTTT.

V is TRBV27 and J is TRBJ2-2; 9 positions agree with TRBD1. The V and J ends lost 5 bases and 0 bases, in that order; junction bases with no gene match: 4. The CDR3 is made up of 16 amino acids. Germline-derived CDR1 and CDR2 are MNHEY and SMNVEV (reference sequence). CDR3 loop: CASSRTGGSNTGELFF. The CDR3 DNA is TGTGCCAGCAGTCGAACAGGGGGCTCGAACACCGGGGAGCTGTTTTTT.

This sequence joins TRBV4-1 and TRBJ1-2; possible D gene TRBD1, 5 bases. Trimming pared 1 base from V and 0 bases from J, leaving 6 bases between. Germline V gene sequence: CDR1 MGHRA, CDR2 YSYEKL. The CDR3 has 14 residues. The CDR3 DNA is TGCGCCAGCAGCCAAGGGGGGACTAACTATGGCTACACCTTC. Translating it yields CASSQGGTNYGYTF.

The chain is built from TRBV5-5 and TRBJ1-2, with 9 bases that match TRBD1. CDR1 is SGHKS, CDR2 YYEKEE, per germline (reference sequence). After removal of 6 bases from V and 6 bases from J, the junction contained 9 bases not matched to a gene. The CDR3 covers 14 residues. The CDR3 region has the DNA TGTGCCAGCAACTTAGGGACAGGGTGGAATGGCTACACCTTC. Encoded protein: CASNLGTGWNGYTF.

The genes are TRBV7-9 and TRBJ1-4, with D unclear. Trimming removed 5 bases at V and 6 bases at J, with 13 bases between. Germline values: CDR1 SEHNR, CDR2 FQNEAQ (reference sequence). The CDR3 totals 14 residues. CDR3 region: CASSPVGFDEKLFF. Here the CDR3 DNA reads TGTGCCAGCAGCCCAGTGGGATTCGATGAAAAACTGTTTTTT.

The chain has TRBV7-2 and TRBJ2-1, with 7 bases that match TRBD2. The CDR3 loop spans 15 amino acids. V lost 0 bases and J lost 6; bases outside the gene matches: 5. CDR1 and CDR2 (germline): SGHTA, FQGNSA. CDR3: CASSLARRETNEQFF. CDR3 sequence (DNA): TGTGCCAGCAGCTTAGCGCGGCGGGAGACCAATGAGCAGTTCTTC.

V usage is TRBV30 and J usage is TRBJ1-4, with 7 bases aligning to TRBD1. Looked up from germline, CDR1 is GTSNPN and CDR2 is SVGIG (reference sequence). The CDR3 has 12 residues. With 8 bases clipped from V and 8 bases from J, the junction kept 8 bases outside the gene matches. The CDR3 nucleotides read TGTGCCCTCCGCCCGGGACAGGAAAAACTGTTTTTT. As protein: CALRPGQEKLFF. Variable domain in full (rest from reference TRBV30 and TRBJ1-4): SQTIHQWPATLVQPVGSPLSLECTVEGTSNPNLYWYRQAAGRGLQLLFYSVGIGQISSEVPQNLSASRPQDRQFILSSKKLLLSDSGFYLCALRPGQEKLFFGSGTQLSVL.

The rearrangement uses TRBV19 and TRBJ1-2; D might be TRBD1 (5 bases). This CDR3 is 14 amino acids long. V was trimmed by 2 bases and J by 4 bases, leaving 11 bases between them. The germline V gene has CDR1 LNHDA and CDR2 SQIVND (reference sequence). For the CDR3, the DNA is TGTGCCAGTAGTATACCTCCGCAGGGCTATGGCTACACCTTC. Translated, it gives CASSIPPQGYGYTF. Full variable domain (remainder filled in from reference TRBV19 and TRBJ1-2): DGGITQSPKYLFRKEGQNVTLSCEQNLNHDAMYWYRQDPGQGLRLIYYSQIVNDFQKGDIAEGYSVSREKKESFPLTVTSAQKNPTAFYLCASSIPPQGYGYTFGSGTRLTVV.

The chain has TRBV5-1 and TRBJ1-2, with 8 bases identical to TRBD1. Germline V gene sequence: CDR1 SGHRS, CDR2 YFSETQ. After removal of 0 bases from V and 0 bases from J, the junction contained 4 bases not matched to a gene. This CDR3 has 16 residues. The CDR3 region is CASSLARTGPNYGYTF. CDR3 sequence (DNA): TGCGCCAGCAGCTTGGCTCGGACAGGGCCTAACTATGGCTACACCTTC.

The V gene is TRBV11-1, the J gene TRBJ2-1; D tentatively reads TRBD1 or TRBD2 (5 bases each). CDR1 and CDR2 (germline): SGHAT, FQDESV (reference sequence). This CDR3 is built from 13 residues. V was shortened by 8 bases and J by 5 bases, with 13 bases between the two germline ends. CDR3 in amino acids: CASVQGVNNEQFF. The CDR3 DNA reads TGTGCCAGCGTGCAGGGAGTCAACAATGAGCAGTTCTTC.

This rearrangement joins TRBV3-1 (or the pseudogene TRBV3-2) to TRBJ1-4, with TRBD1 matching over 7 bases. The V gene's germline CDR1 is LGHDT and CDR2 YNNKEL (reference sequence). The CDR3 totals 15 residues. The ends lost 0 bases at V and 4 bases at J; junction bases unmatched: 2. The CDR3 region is CASSQEGQYNEKLFF. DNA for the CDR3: TGTGCCAGCAGCCAAGAGGGACAGTATAATGAAAAACTGTTTTTT.

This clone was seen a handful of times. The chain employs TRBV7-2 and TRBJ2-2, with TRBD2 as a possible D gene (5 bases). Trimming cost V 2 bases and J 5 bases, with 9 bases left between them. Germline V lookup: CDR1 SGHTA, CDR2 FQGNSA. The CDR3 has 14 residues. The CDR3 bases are TGTGCCAGCAGCTTACTTCCGGGAACCGGGGAGCTGTTTTTT. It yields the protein CASSLLPGTGELFF.

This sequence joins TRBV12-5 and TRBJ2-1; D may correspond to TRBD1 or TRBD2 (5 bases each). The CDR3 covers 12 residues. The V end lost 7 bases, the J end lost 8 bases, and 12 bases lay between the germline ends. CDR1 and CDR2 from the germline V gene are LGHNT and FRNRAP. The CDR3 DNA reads TGTGCTAGTGCCCGGGTGGGGGATGAGCAGTTCTTC. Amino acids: CASARVGDEQFF.

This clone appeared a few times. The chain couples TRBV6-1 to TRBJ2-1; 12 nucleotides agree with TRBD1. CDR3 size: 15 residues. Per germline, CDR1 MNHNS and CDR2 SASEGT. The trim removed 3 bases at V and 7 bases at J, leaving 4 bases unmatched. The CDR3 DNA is TGTGCCAGCAGTGATACGGGACAGGGGGCAAATGAGCAGTTCTTC. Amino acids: CASSDTGQGANEQFF.

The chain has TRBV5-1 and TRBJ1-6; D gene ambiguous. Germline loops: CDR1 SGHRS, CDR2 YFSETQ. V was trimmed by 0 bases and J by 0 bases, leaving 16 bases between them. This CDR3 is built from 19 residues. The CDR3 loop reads CASSLAAHRRSSYNSPLHF. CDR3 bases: TGCGCCAGCAGCTTGGCGGCGCATAGGCGGAGCTCCTATAATTCACCCCTCCACTTT.

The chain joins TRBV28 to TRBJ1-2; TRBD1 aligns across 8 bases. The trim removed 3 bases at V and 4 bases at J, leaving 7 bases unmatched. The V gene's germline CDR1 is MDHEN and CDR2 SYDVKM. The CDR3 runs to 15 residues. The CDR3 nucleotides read TGTGCCAGCAGTTTGCCACAGGGGGGTGGCTATGGCTACACCTTC. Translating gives CASSLPQGGGYGYTF.

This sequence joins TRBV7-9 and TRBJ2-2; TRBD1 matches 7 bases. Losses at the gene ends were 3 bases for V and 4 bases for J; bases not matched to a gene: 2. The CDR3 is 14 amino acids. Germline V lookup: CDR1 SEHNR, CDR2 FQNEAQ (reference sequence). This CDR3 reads CASSFGQATGELFF. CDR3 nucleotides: TGTGCCAGCAGCTTCGGACAGGCCACCGGGGAGCTGTTTTTT.

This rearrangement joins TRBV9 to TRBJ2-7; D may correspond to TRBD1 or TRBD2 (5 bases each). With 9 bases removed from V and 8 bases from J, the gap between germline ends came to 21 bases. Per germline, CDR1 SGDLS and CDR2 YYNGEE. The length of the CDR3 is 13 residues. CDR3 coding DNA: TGTGCCAATCCGGGGCAGTTTGTGAGGAAGCAGTACTTC. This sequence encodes CANPGQFVRKQYF.